This T cell receptor (beta chain) was identified in a study of radiation and T cells in renal cell carcinoma. Produced via immunoSEQ multiplex PCR; TCRdb's table is partial and in-frame only. The sample lists 14,000 to 15,000 clones; approximately 65% were seen once. Treatment denoted: treatment-naive control, cytoreductive nephrectomy. Sequenced control tumors were from under 13 males and a handful of females, median age roughly 61. This CDR3 has 15 residues. Looked up from germline, CDR1 is LNHDA and CDR2 is SQIVND (reference sequence). The V end lost 1 base, the J end lost 1 base, and 8 bases lay between the germline ends.

The receptor was isolated from a man aged 60-69 years with renal cell carcinoma. The sequences come from tumor tissue, collected from a patient whose treatment was nephrectomy without radiotherapy. The gene calls are TRBV19 and TRBJ2-1, with D unclear. This CDR3 is CASSIAGPSYNEQFF. Written as DNA, the CDR3 is TGTGCCAGTAGTATAGCAGGACCTTCCTACAATGAGCAGTTCTTC. Based on the CDR3 plus reference TRBV19 and TRBJ2-1, the full variable domain is DGGITQSPKYLFRKEGQNVTLSCEQNLNHDAMYWYRQDPGQGLRLIYYSQIVNDFQKGDIAEGYSVSREKKESFPLTVTSAQKNPTAFYLCASSIAGPSYNEQFFGPGTRLTVL.